Below, one TCR beta chain is given with its context. The CDR3 consists of 14 residues. Germline V gene sequence: CDR1 MNHEY, CDR2 SMNVEV (reference sequence). The germline V and J ends were trimmed by 7 bases and 0 bases, with 12 bases remaining between them. Terminally differentiated effector memory CD45RA+ cells were left out of the naive CD8 fraction, which was CD45RO-negative and positively selected for CCR7. TCRdb keeps only in-frame clones here, not all; method: immunoSEQ multiplex PCR. The profile shows about 2,200,000 clones, 90% to 95% of them singletons. This entry comes from a study of shared clonotypes between healthy human individuals.

This rearrangement joins TRBV27 to TRBJ1-1; D is ambiguous. Sequences were obtained from naive CD8+ T cells from PBMCs. This receptor was taken from a man aged 18 to 29 in good health. Some clones in this sample may be carry-over from other donors' samples. The CDR3 nucleotides read TGTGCCAGCACCTCTAAGCGGCTGAACACTGAAGCTTTCTTT. This translates into CASTSKRLNTEAFF.